These 13 T cell receptor beta chains came from one sample sequenced in a study of blood T cells in healthy people across ages. A second PCR of 7 to 11 cycles used a sample-barcoded 5' primer and a J-beta primer mix. From the 5' RACE reads, TCRdb called clonotypes with MiXCR, one entry per CDR3 protein. The table has about 1.1 million distinct CDR3 sequences, more than 30% seen once; the top ten hold around 13%. The sequencing input was blood. Every receptor here comes from a man aged 18 to 29 in good health.

The rearrangement uses TRBV20-1 and TRBJ2-7, with D perhaps being TRBD1 or TRBD2 (5 bases each). The CDR3 is made up of 15 amino acids. Germline CDR1 DFQATT, CDR2 SNEGSKA (reference sequence). Deletions cut 6 bases from V and 6 bases from J, with 24 bases between. The CDR3, as DNA: TGCAGTGCACCCCAAGGTGGGGGTCCCGAGGGCGAGCAGTACTTC. It translates to CSAPQGGGPEGEQYF.

V usage is TRBV5-5 and J usage is TRBJ1-5; D unclear. V lost 6 bases, J lost 0 bases, and 13 bases lay in between. The CDR3 totals 15 residues. Germline V gene sequence: CDR1 SGHKS, CDR2 YYEKEE (reference sequence). The CDR3 is CASTTAANSNQPQHF. CDR3 nucleotide sequence: TGTGCCAGCACTACTGCGGCGAATAGCAATCAGCCCCAGCATTTT.

This sequence joins TRBV10-3 and TRBJ2-3; 8 positions match TRBD1. CDR3 length: 17 amino acids. Per germline, CDR1 ENHRY and CDR2 SYGVKD. V shed 0 bases and J 0 bases; nucleotides not matched to a gene: 5. The chain's CDR3 is CAISESPRTGSTDTQYF. In nucleotides, the CDR3 is TGTGCCATCAGTGAGTCCCCCCGGACAGGGAGCACAGATACGCAGTATTTT.

This chain uses TRBV10-3 with TRBJ2-5, with D tentatively TRBD2 (5 bases). The CDR3 totals 12 residues. V lost 4 bases and J lost 4, with 7 bases in between. Germline V gene sequence: CDR1 ENHRY, CDR2 SYGVKD. As DNA, the CDR3 is TGTGCCATCAGTGCCCGGGGAGAGACCCAGTACTTC. It codes for CAISARGETQYF.

This clonotype has ten or more counts. The rearrangement joins TRBV20-1 to TRBJ2-5; D uncertain. Germline V gene lookup returns CDR1 DFQATT and CDR2 SNEGSKA (reference sequence). Trimming shortened V by 0 bases and J by 1 base, and 6 bases separated the two germline ends. This CDR3 spans 13 amino acids. The CDR3 region is CSAREPGQETQYF. The CDR3 DNA follows: TGCAGTGCTAGAGAGCCAGGCCAAGAGACCCAGTACTTC.

A note on this clonotype: A read error may explain this, as a much larger clone is one base away. The chain has TRBV28 and TRBJ2-3; no clear D gene. This CDR3 has 15 amino acids. CDR1 and CDR2 from the germline V gene are MDHEN and SYDVKM. The CDR3 coding sequence is TGTGCCTGCAGTCCCTGGGCTAGATTCACAGATACGCAGTATTTT. As protein: CACSPWARFTDTQYF.

This clonotype has just a few counts. The chain is built from TRBV6-1 and TRBJ2-1; D is perhaps TRBD2 (5 bases). The length of the CDR3 is 13 residues. Germline assignment: CDR1 MNHNS and CDR2 SASEGT. Trimming took 5 bases from V and 8 from J, leaving 13 bases between them. The CDR3 sequence: CASSIGLVDEQFF. The CDR3 DNA is TGTGCCAGCAGTATCGGACTGGTAGATGAGCAGTTCTTC.

The J gene is TRBJ2-3, the V gene TRBV5-1; 10 bases align to TRBD2. This CDR3 region has 15 residues. Looked up from germline, CDR1 is SGHRS and CDR2 is YFSETQ. V gave up 3 bases and J gave up 5 bases; unmatched junction bases: 6. The CDR3 region has the DNA TGCGCCAGCAGCTCCGGGACTAGCGCTCGAGATACGCAGTATTTT. Protein: CASSSGTSARDTQYF. Complete variable domain (other parts from reference TRBV5-1 and TRBJ2-3): KAGVTQTPRYLIKTRGQQVTLSCSPISGHRSVSWYQQTPGQGLQFLFEYFSETQRNKGNFPGRFSGRQFSNSRSEMNVSTLELGDSALYLCASSSGTSARDTQYFGPGTRLTVL.

This chain joins TRBV12-3 or TRBV12-4 and TRBJ2-5, with 10 nucleotides matching TRBD2. The CDR3 loop spans 15 amino acids. V lost 3 bases to trimming and J lost 5 bases; unmatched junction nucleotides: 6. CDR3 loop: CASSFRGLAAETQYF. The CDR3 DNA is TGTGCCAGCAGTTTTCGCGGACTAGCGGCGGAGACCCAGTACTTC.

A few counts support this clonotype. This chain uses TRBV3-1 with TRBJ1-2; possibly TRBD1 for D (6 bases). The V end lost 4 bases, the J end lost 4 bases, and 13 bases lay between the germline ends. The V gene's germline CDR1 is LGHDT and CDR2 YNNKEL (reference sequence). This CDR3 is 14 amino acids long. CDR3 nucleotide sequence: TGTGCCAGCAGCCTCAAACAGGGATCCTATGGCTACACCTTC. Residues: CASSLKQGSYGYTF.

This clonotype has a handful of counts. The rearrangement uses TRBV7-3 and TRBJ1-1; no clear D gene. CDR3 length equals 14 residues. V lost 7 bases and J 3 bases, leaving 15 bases between the germline ends. The germline gives CDR1 SGHTA, CDR2 FQGTGA. CDR3 bases: TGTGCCAGCACCCCCGGGCATACCGACACTGAAGCTTTCTTT. It translates to CASTPGHTDTEAFF.

The chain couples TRBV15 to TRBJ2-1, with TRBD1 as a possible D gene (5 bases). The CDR3 has 13 amino acids. The germline gives CDR1 LNHNV, CDR2 YYDKDF (reference sequence). The V gene lost 5 bases and the J gene lost 4 bases, with 9 bases spanning the gap. The CDR3: CATSQDTYNEQFF. The CDR3 coding sequence is TGTGCCACCAGCCAGGACACGTACAATGAGCAGTTCTTC.

Many counts were recorded for this clonotype. This chain joins TRBV10-3 and TRBJ2-3, with 7 bases lining up with TRBD1. CDR1 is ENHRY and CDR2 is SYGVKD in the germline V gene. Losses at the gene ends were 7 bases for V and 0 bases for J; bases not matched to a gene: 4. The CDR3 totals 14 residues. The CDR3 is CAITRTGSTDTQYF. CDR3 DNA sequence: TGTGCCATCACCCGGACAGGTAGCACAGATACGCAGTATTTT.